This T cell receptor beta chain was recovered during a study of blood T cell repertoires in COVID-19. Turning to the study itself: Samples representing acute and convalescent COVID-19 were sourced from the United States, Italy and Spain.

Authors' data handling: Scientists estimated how many nucleated cells there were by amplifying reference gene primers. Sequenced by immunoSEQ multiplex PCR; TCRdb stores in-frame clones only, minus some. Clone size and V and J calls were adopted from that table, with D and trimming inferred from the DNA. Of almost 250,000 clones listed, around 88% were seen once; the top ten hold roughly 3.7%. Cohort 3 donors were reported recovered after two negative PCRs, clearance, or symptom resolution. The sample taken for sequencing was PBMCs or T cells enriched from blood (not recorded which). This TCR derives from a young woman who had recovered from COVID-19.

Here the CDR3 DNA reads TGTGCCAGCAGCCGGACTCGGGAGACCCAGTACTTC. Protein: CASSRTRETQYF. V and J are TRBV12-3 or TRBV12-4 and TRBJ2-5, with D perhaps TRBD2 (5 bases). This CDR3 has 12 amino acids. V lost 6 bases and J 5 bases, leaving 10 bases between the germline ends.